Included here is one T cell receptor (beta chain) sequence, with context. Its antigen is currently unknown. Generated by immunoSEQ multiplex PCR, the TCRdb table keeps only in-frame clones and is missing some. The sample lists some 29,000 clones; about nine tenths were seen once. The germline gives CDR1 SGDLS, CDR2 YYNGEE. The CDR3 extends over 12 amino acids. V was shortened by 4 bases and J by 5 bases, with 10 bases between the two germline ends. The data originate from a study of OX40 agonist ivuxolimab in advanced cancers. About the study: Each patient was given ivuxolimab into a vein every 2 weeks, at 0.01 to 10 mg/kg. Patients with prior anti-PD-1, anti-PD-L1 or anti-CTLA-4 therapy were eligible; 40% to 45% had some. Three patients responded partially, comprising one with hepatocellular carcinoma and two with cutaneous melanoma. Findings and caveats of the study: Relative to CD4+ cells, CD8+ T cells on average had more expanded clones.

The V and J genes are TRBV9 and TRBJ2-7, with TRBD1 as a possible D gene (6 bases). The sample was CD4+ or CD8+ T cells sorted from blood, taken in a trial of the OX40 agonist ivuxolimab. The receptor was isolated from an adult with an advanced solid tumor such as melanoma, head and neck, liver or kidney cancer. CDR3 protein: CASSQQGNEQYF. CDR3 sequence (DNA): TGTGCCAGCAGCCAACAGGGAAACGAGCAGTACTTC.